This TCR beta chain stems from a study of blood T cell repertoires in COVID-19. Study information: Acute and convalescent COVID-19 samples came from the United States, Italy and Spain.

This table comes from immunoSEQ multiplex PCR, and its TCRdb copy is limited to in-frame clones, with some not included. The sample lists 240,000 or so clones, around 88% occurring once. Between the trimmed V and J ends, which lost 1 base and 3 bases, there was a span of 10 bases. The V gene's germline CDR1 is MNHEY and CDR2 SMNVEV (reference sequence). The CDR3 extends over 15 amino acids. The clonotype comes from a man aged 80 or over with acute or convalescent COVID-19. The specimen was peripheral blood. The chain joins TRBV27 to TRBJ2-1; maybe TRBD2 (5 bases). The CDR3 bases are TGTGCCAGCAGTTTATTTGCGGCGGGCTACAATGAGCAGTTCTTC. Translated: CASSLFAAGYNEQFF.